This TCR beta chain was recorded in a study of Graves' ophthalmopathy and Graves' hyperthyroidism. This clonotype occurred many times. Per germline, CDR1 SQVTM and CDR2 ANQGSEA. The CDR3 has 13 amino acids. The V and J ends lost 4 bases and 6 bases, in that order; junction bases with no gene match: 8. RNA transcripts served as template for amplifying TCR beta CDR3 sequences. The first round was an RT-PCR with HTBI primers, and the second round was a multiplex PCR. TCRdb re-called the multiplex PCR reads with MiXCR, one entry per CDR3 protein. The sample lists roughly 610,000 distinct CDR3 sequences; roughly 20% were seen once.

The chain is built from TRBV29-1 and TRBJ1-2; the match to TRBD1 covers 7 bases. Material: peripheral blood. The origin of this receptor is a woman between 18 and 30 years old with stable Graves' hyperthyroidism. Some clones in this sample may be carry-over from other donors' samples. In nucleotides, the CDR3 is TGCAGCGTTGGGCCGACAGGGTATGATGGCTACACCTTC. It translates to CSVGPTGYDGYTF.